The entry below describes one T cell receptor (beta chain). Its antigen remains unknown. The data are from a study of T cells after yellow fever vaccination. TCRdb passed the 5' RACE reads through MiXCR, listing each CDR3 protein once. The sample shows about 260,000 distinct CDR3 sequences, over 10% of them seen only once. Whole-study findings and limits: Reappearance after the booster was seen for most primary-vaccination clones, at approximately 97% CD4 and 75% to 90% CD8. Highly abundant clonotypes carried over from the bulk population could end up in FACS-sorted repertoires as contaminants. The secondary response was weaker, and its peak arrived faster, on day 5 versus 15.

Sample: CD4+ T cells sorted from PBMCs, taken 45 days after the yellow fever booster vaccination. The TCR was taken from a man aged 30 to 39 who received the YFV17D yellow fever vaccine.

CDR3 nucleotide sequence: TGTGCCAGCAGTTCCGACAGGGTAAACACTGAAGCTTTCTTT. Translation: CASSSDRVNTEAFF. The chain carries TRBV6-5 and TRBJ1-1, with TRBD1 matching over 7 bases. The junction had 4 bases not matched to a gene; V was cut back by 4 bases and J by 2 bases. Germline V gene data show CDR1 as MNHEY and CDR2 as SVGAGI. CDR3 size: 14 residues.